One and the same sample provided the 15 T cell receptor beta chains below, sequenced in a study of T cell repertoires in cytomegalovirus infection. TCRdb independently ran MiXCR on the reads; one entry per CDR3 protein. The table has around 450,000 distinct CDR3 sequences, around 32% seen once. The sample was PBMCs. Receptors were obtained from a human donor in good health (CMV status not recorded). Some clones in this sample may be carry-over from other donors' samples.

The V call is TRBV5-1, the J call TRBJ2-3; 9 nucleotides align to TRBD2. Germline-derived CDR1 and CDR2 are SGHRS and YFSETQ. The CDR3 consists of 17 residues. J was trimmed by 2 bases and V by 0 bases; bases with no gene match: 7. CDR3 bases: TGCGCCAGCAGCTTGGACGGCGCGGGGGGGTACACAGATACGCAGTATTTT. This gives the protein CASSLDGAGGYTDTQYF.

Concerning this clonotype itself: The CDR3 does not close with the conserved phenylalanine or tryptophan, likely indicating a read error. This chain links TRBV7-6 with TRBJ2-5; 11 positions agree with TRBD2. The V segment lost 1 base and the J segment 5 bases; nucleotides outside the gene matches: 9. Germline V CDR1 and CDR2: SGHVS, FNYEAQ. CDR3 length: 17 residues. The CDR3 DNA is TGTGCCAGCAGCTTAGGGGTAGCGGGGGGGGCGACGGAGACCCAGTACTTA. This codes for CASSLGVAGGATETQYL.

This clonotype was recorded at least ten times. CDR3 protein: CASSTTPGPGHYTF. The DNA of the CDR3 is TGTGCCAGCAGTACTACTCCCGGACCGGGTCACTACACCTTC. This chain uses TRBV7-9 with TRBJ1-2; D not resolved. The germline CDR1 and CDR2 sequences are SEHNR and FQNEAQ (reference sequence). The CDR3 covers 14 residues. The V end lost 6 bases, the J end lost 10 bases, and 21 bases lay between the germline ends.

The genes are TRBV12-3 or TRBV12-4 and TRBJ2-3, with 8 bases identical to TRBD1. This CDR3 is 17 amino acids long. With 4 bases clipped from V and 2 bases from J, the junction kept 11 bases outside the gene matches. The CDR3: CASSSVRQGRLTDTQYF. DNA for the CDR3: TGTGCCAGCAGTTCAGTGCGACAGGGGCGCCTCACAGATACGCAGTATTTT.

The chain employs TRBV7-2 and TRBJ1-2; 7 bases agree with TRBD1. With 5 bases clipped from V and 3 bases from J, the junction kept 15 bases outside the gene matches. The CDR3 sequence is 17 residues long. The germline V gene has CDR1 SGHTA and CDR2 FQGNSA. The CDR3 region is CASSRIRDSRSYYGYTF. CDR3 DNA: TGTGCCAGCAGCCGGATCAGGGACAGTCGAAGTTACTATGGCTACACCTTC.

This clonotype was seen a handful of times. The chain is built from TRBV11-2 and TRBJ2-7; D not certain. Between the trimmed V and J ends, which lost 4 bases and 5 bases, there was a span of 6 bases. The CDR3 loop spans 11 amino acids. Germline values: CDR1 SGHAT, CDR2 FQNNGV. The CDR3 DNA follows: TGTGCCAGCAGCTGGATTAACGAGCAGTACTTC. Its protein product is CASSWINEQYF.

V gene TRBV6-6 combines with J gene TRBJ1-1, with D uncertain. This CDR3 contains 15 residues. CDR1 and CDR2 (germline): MNHNY, SVGAGI (reference sequence). V was shortened by 4 bases and J by 1 base, with 13 bases between the two germline ends. CDR3 sequence reads: CASSSGKEGNTEAFF. The CDR3 DNA follows: TGTGCCAGCAGTTCCGGGAAGGAGGGGAACACTGAAGCTTTCTTT.

This clonotype has more than one count but fewer than ten. V gene TRBV7-9 combines with J gene TRBJ2-3, with no clear D. The CDR3 spans 14 residues. Trimming cost V 10 bases and J 4 bases, with 18 bases left between them. Germline CDR1 SEHNR, CDR2 FQNEAQ (reference sequence). CDR3 bases: TGTGCCACCACCCAGCTCGGTTTCGCAGATACGCAGTATTTT. Protein product: CATTQLGFADTQYF.

This clonotype occurred a few times. The chain joins TRBV7-9 to TRBJ2-3; weak D call: TRBD1 (5 bases). CDR1 and CDR2 from the germline V gene are SEHNR and FQNEAQ (reference sequence). The CDR3 totals 15 residues. The V gene lost 6 bases and the J gene lost 2 bases, with 15 bases spanning the gap. In DNA form, the CDR3 reads TGTGCCAGCAGTCGTGGGGCATTCTCCACAGATACGCAGTATTTT. Protein product: CASSRGAFSTDTQYF.

The V gene is TRBV19, the J gene TRBJ1-5; no reliable D call. CDR1 and CDR2 (germline): LNHDA, SQIVND (reference sequence). The V and J ends lost 7 bases and 2 bases respectively, with 12 bases between them. The length of the CDR3 is 14 residues. Here the CDR3 reads CASKSGIGNQPQHF. The CDR3, as DNA: TGTGCCAGTAAATCGGGGATCGGCAATCAGCCCCAGCATTTT.

With respect to this clonotype: Likely a read error: the CDR3 ends without its conserved phenylalanine or tryptophan. The chain is built from TRBV7-9 and TRBJ1-1; D is possibly TRBD1 (5 bases). CDR3 length equals 14 residues. The germline V gene has CDR1 SEHNR and CDR2 FQNEAQ (reference sequence). V was shortened by 4 bases and J by 1 base, with 10 bases between the two germline ends. The CDR3 bases are TGTGCCAGCAGCTCGGGACTGAAGAACACTGAAGCTTTCTTG. Protein: CASSSGLKNTEAFL.

This chain links TRBV12-3 or TRBV12-4 with TRBJ1-1, with TRBD1 matching 9 bases. The CDR3 is 15 residues long. V was clipped by 5 bases and J by 2 bases; unmatched bases: 6. CDR3: CASSGEDRGNTEAFF. The CDR3 DNA reads TGTGCCAGCAGTGGCGAGGACAGGGGTAACACTGAAGCTTTCTTT.

As regards this clonotype: A much bigger clone sits one base away, suggesting this may be a read error. The V and J genes are TRBV6-5 and TRBJ1-1; TRBD1 matches at 7 bases. The V gene end was trimmed by 0 bases and the J gene end by 4 bases; junction bases not matched to a gene: 2. In germline, CDR1 is MNHEY, CDR2 SVGAGI. This CDR3 is built from 14 residues. CDR3 coding DNA: TGTGCCAGCAGTTACTCGACAGGGAGCACTGAAGCTTTCTTT. It specifies CASSYSTGSTEAFF.

This clonotype was seen more than once but under ten times. This may arise from a read error, as a much more abundant clone is one base away. Here the CDR3 DNA reads TGCAGTGCTAGAACGGGACAGGCAAGCAATCAGCCCCAGCATTTT. Residues: CSARTGQASNQPQHF. The genes are TRBV20-1 and TRBJ1-5, with 8 bases matching TRBD1. Trimming took 2 bases from V and 1 from J; bases not matched to a gene: 4. CDR3 length: 15 amino acids. Germline CDR1 is DFQATT and CDR2 is SNEGSKA (reference sequence).

There are a few counts of this clonotype. The chain links TRBV7-9 to TRBJ2-5, with D possibly called TRBD1 or TRBD2 (5 bases each). CDR1 and CDR2 (germline): SEHNR, FQNEAQ (reference sequence). CDR3 length: 14 residues. V lost 3 bases and J lost 2, with 10 bases in between. CDR3 protein: CASSFLGPQETQYF. For the CDR3, the DNA is TGTGCCAGCAGCTTTCTGGGACCGCAAGAGACCCAGTACTTC.